This TCR beta chain was sequenced in a study of cytomegalovirus exposure and HLA in healthy donors. The germline CDR1 and CDR2 sequences are MNHEY and SVGAGI. V shed 7 bases, J shed 5 bases, and the junction held 14 bases outside the gene matches. The CDR3 runs 15 residues. Amplification used 60 Vbeta primers and 13 Jbeta primers. Sequencing used immunoSEQ multiplex PCR; TCRdb keeps in-frame clones, though not all of them. This table has 90,000 to 120,000 clones, about 80% appearing once. A note on this clone: Its antigen is currently unknown.

Study findings and constraints: Researchers left out some V segments, among them TRBV6-2 and TRBV6-3, as indistinguishable. Prediction of most subjects' HLA-A and HLA-B alleles by TCR beta sequences was reportedly accurate.

This sequence joins TRBV6-5 and TRBJ2-7; 7 nucleotides match TRBD2. The source material was PBMCs. The TCR sequence derives from a man aged 25 to 40 in good health and CMV-seropositive. The CDR3 DNA reads TGTGCCAGCACCAACTACGGACTAGGAGGGAACGAGCAGTACTTC. The encoded protein is CASTNYGLGGNEQYF.